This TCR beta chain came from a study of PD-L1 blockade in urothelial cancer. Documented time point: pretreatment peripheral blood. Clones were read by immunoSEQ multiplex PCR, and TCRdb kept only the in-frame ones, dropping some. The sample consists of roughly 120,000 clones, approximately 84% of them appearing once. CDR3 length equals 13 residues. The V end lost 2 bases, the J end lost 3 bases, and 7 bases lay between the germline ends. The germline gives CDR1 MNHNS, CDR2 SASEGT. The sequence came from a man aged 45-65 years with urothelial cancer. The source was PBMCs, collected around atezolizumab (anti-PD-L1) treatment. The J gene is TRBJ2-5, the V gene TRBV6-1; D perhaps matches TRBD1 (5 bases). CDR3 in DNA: TGTGCCAGCAGTGAAACCAGGGAAGAGACCCAGTACTTC. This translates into CASSETREETQYF.